This T cell receptor (beta chain) derives from a study of identical twins (dated by TCRdb to the mid-2010s). Concerning the study at large: TCR alpha and beta repertoires from monozygotic twins, unrelated adults of various ages and cord blood were deep-sequenced to test whether fetal clonotypes persist. To rule out contamination, the twin experiments were replicated at different times with different library preparation protocols.

All donors were healthy Caucasians. The twin cohort comprised three pairs of female monozygotic twins, all aged roughly 18 to 30 years. Positive isolation kits from Invitrogen were used to isolate the CD4+ and CD8+ T cell populations. Points the paper makes about the study in general: The excess sharing between twins in beta out-of-frame sequences was weaker because fewer shared sequences reduced the signal-to-noise ratio. Compared with coincidental sharing between unrelated individuals, out-of-frame TCR alpha sequences shared between twins showed an excess of sequences with low generation probability. Fewer insertions were carried by abundant cord blood beta clonotypes; a weaker similar trend was observed in young adult naive repertoires, while no such trend was observed in memory repertoires. Zero-insertion analyses could be partly confounded by invariant T cells such as MAIT and iNKT, though diverse VJ usage argued against such confounding for most clonotypes. Because the same donors could not be followed over many years, conclusions were based on cross-sectional statistical analysis. In monozygotic twins, out-of-frame TCR alpha sharing was systematically underestimated by recombination models, although the models agreed with sharing between unrelated individuals.

The CDR3 starts with the cysteine, ends with the phenylalanine, and has 13 residues. Of the read, only the CDR3 DNA is kept; its 39 bases are in frame from base 1. Based on the germline V gene (reference sequence), the CDR1 and CDR2 sequences are SEHNR and FQNEAQ. V trim: 5 bases; J trim: 6 bases; unmatched bases: 6. The library was built by means of 5' RACE. The sample was run on an Illumina HiSeq 2000. A universal primer binding site was introduced by template switching, and a unique molecular identifier was present in the final cDNA, enabling accurate counting of TCR cDNA molecules. First-strand cDNA for TCR alpha and beta chains was synthesized from specific primers in the conserved constant-segment region. To control for contamination, every cDNA library carried two barcodes: a SMART-Mk sample barcode plus Illumina barcodes. TruSeq adapter sequences along with Illumina sample barcodes were introduced in two successive PCR steps. Sequencing of the TCR alpha and beta cDNA libraries was done on the Illumina HiSeq platform using custom primers. Per the original workflow: MiGEC was used to process raw reads and extract unique molecular identifiers, and MiXCR was used to find CDR3 positions. For each individual, recombination models were inferred using an EM algorithm with the repgenHMM and IGoR tools. The analysis of shared clonotypes was done with the tcR package in R, with sharing normalized by the product of cloneset sizes. Out-of-frame nonproductive sequences were analyzed to study raw recombination free of thymic and clonal selection effects. The public reads were reanalyzed by TCRdb: fastp trimming at Q25, MiXCR alignment, in-frame beta chains only. Each entry merges the rows of one CDR3 protein and shows their most common DNA and genes. The V and J calls were not made by the authors but by TCRdb's processing. This sample has approximately 220,000 distinct CDR3 sequences in its table, and approximately 8% of those were observed once. The ten largest clones represent around 5% of the sample.

In the case of this clonotype: Its antigen remains undetermined. No much larger clone exists at a distance of one base, and base qualities are not known.

This sample also belongs to another study, concerning yellow fever vaccine responses in identical twins. The second study also describes: According to the authors, in identical twins the way T cells responded to vaccination appeared partly convergent and partly personalized. In the study, vaccine-responding T cell clones were precisely tracked in identical twins.

This sequence was found in a woman younger than 30 in good health. The sample comprised CD8+ T cells sorted from blood. Recombination connected TRBV7-9 to TRBJ2-7, with TRBD1 matching 8 junction bases. The nucleotide sequence reads as follows: TGTGCCAGCAGCCGACAGGGGTCTCGCGAGCAGTACTTC. This yields the protein CASSRQGSREQYF. Joined to the reference TRBV7-9 and TRBJ2-7 proteins, this CDR3 gives the full variable domain: DTGVSQNPRHKITKRGQNVTFRCDPISEHNRLYWYRQTLGQGPEFLTYFQNEAQLEKSRLLSDRFSAERPKGSFSTLEIQRTEQGDSAMYLCASSRQGSREQYFGPGTRLTVT.